The 13 T cell receptor beta chains presented below share a single source sample, sequenced in a study of T cells in Graves' hyperthyroidism and ophthalmopathy. Template material for amplifying TCR beta CDR3 regions consisted of RNA transcripts. Using the HTBI primer set, a first-round RT-PCR was run on the TCR CDR3. Each CDR3 protein gets one entry after TCRdb re-called the multiplex PCR reads with MiXCR. The sample includes over 350,000 distinct CDR3 sequences, roughly 14% of them seen just once. Source material: blood. These receptors all come from a young man with Graves' ophthalmopathy.

This clonotype occurred a few times. This chain connects TRBV5-1 to TRBJ1-3; maybe TRBD1 (6 bases). The CDR3 loop spans 15 amino acids. Germline V CDR1 and CDR2: SGHRS, YFSETQ. V dropped 2 bases and J dropped 3 bases, with 12 bases sitting between them. The CDR3 loop reads CASSFTTGSGNTIYF. CDR3 bases: TGCGCCAGCAGCTTTACTACAGGGAGTGGAAACACCATATATTTT.

This clonotype was recorded at least ten times. The chain uses TRBV6-1 and TRBJ2-1, with D hard to call. CDR1 and CDR2 (germline): MNHNS, SASEGT. This CDR3 comprises 19 residues. Trimming took off 6 bases at V and 0 bases at J, with 24 bases between the two ends. The CDR3 here is CASRKRQVAYLSSYNEQFF. The CDR3 DNA reads as TGTGCCAGCAGAAAAAGACAAGTCGCCTATTTGAGCTCCTACAATGAGCAGTTCTTC.

Concerning this clonotype itself: The junction shows a germline mismatch at one end, possibly a read error. J is TRBJ2-2 and V is TRBV7-9, with TRBD1 matching 7 bases. CDR3 length equals 15 residues. Germline CDR1 SEHNR, CDR2 FQNEAQ (reference sequence). The CDR3 spells CARSPDRMNTGELFF. In DNA, the CDR3 is TGTGCCCGCAGCCCGGACAGGATGAACACCGGGGAGCTGTTTTTT.

This clonotype was found many times. The chain is built from TRBV27 and TRBJ1-2; unclear D gene. V dropped 7 bases and J dropped 2 bases, with 11 bases sitting between them. Germline V gene sequence: CDR1 MNHEY, CDR2 SMNVEV (reference sequence). CDR3 length equals 13 residues. The DNA for the CDR3 is TGTGCCAGCACTCCAAACTCAAACTATGGCTACACCTTC. It encodes CASTPNSNYGYTF.

This clonotype was observed at least ten times. This chain uses TRBV30 with TRBJ2-3; D tentatively fits TRBD1 or TRBD2 (5 bases each). This CDR3 spans 15 amino acids. The ends were cut back, 1 base at V and 0 bases at J, with 11 bases in the middle. The V gene's germline CDR1 is GTSNPN and CDR2 SVGIG (reference sequence). CDR3 in DNA: TGTGCCTGGAGTGGGGACGGGATTAGCACAGATACGCAGTATTTT. Translating it yields CAWSGDGISTDTQYF. The full variable domain, its missing parts supplied by reference TRBV30 and TRBJ2-3, is SQTIHQWPATLVQPVGSPLSLECTVEGTSNPNLYWYRQAAGRGLQLLFYSVGIGQISSEVPQNLSASRPQDRQFILSSKKLLLSDSGFYLCAWSGDGISTDTQYFGPGTRLTVL.

This clonotype came up many times. The chain joins TRBV30 to TRBJ2-7, with TRBD2 identical over 10 bases. V lost 5 bases and J lost 1; bases outside the gene matches: 5. CDR3 size: 14 residues. The V gene's germline CDR1 is GTSNPN and CDR2 SVGIG (reference sequence). The CDR3 coding sequence is TGTGCCTGGTCGACTAGCGGGCCTTCCTACGAGCAGTACTTC. Protein: CAWSTSGPSYEQYF.

This clonotype was seen repeatedly, ten times or more. This chain connects TRBV18 to TRBJ1-4, with D possibly being TRBD1 (5 bases). Germline values: CDR1 KGHSH, CDR2 LQKENI. The CDR3 totals 13 residues. V lost 5 bases, J lost 8 bases, and 12 bases lay in between. CDR3 amino acids: CASSRTPGEKLFF. CDR3 DNA sequence: TGTGCCAGCTCAAGAACGCCAGGGGAAAAACTGTTTTTT.

This chain connects TRBV6-1 to TRBJ1-2, with a possible D match to TRBD1 (5 bases). With 3 bases removed from V and 7 bases from J, the gap between germline ends came to 15 bases. CDR3 size: 14 residues. Per the germline V gene, CDR1 is MNHNS and CDR2 is SASEGT. The CDR3 spells CASSDNGARGGYTF. The CDR3 DNA reads TGTGCCAGCAGTGACAATGGGGCGCGAGGTGGCTACACCTTC.

The sample holds many counts of this clonotype. The genes are TRBV18 and TRBJ2-7; 9 bases fit TRBD1. V lost 4 bases, J lost 7 bases, and 8 bases stayed unmatched. The CDR3 spans 14 residues. CDR1 is KGHSH and CDR2 is LQKENI in the germline V gene. CDR3 sequence: CASSRGQGSGEQYF. The CDR3 DNA sequence: TGTGCCAGCTCACGCGGACAGGGGTCTGGGGAGCAGTACTTC.

This clonotype came up many times. The rearrangement uses TRBV6-1 and TRBJ1-2; possible D gene TRBD1, 6 bases. Trimming took 6 bases from V and 5 from J, leaving 19 bases between them. Germline lookup yields CDR1 MNHNS and CDR2 SASEGT. CDR3 length equals 15 residues. CDR3: CASSQGTPGRYGYTF. The CDR3 nucleotides read TGTGCCAGCAGCCAAGGGACACCTGGAAGATATGGCTACACCTTC.

The chain employs TRBV13 and TRBJ2-1, with TRBD2 matching over 13 bases. Germline V lookup: CDR1 PRHDT, CDR2 FYEKMQ (reference sequence). The CDR3 consists of 16 residues. The ends lost 5 bases at V and 2 bases at J; junction bases unmatched: 3. CDR3 amino acids: CASSTGTSGAYNEQFF. The DNA of the CDR3 is TGTGCCAGCAGCACCGGGACTAGCGGGGCCTACAATGAGCAGTTCTTC.

The V call is TRBV27, the J call TRBJ2-7, with D maybe TRBD2 (5 bases). This CDR3 is 15 amino acids long. V was cut by 3 bases and J by 1 base, with 13 bases left in between. Germline V gene sequence: CDR1 MNHEY, CDR2 SMNVEV (reference sequence). The CDR3 bases are TGTGCCAGCAGTTTTGGAAGCGGCCCTTCCTACGAGCAGTACTTC. It encodes CASSFGSGPSYEQYF.

The V gene is TRBV10-3, the J gene TRBJ2-7; 8 nucleotides line up with TRBD2. The CDR3 loop spans 13 amino acids. Germline loops: CDR1 ENHRY, CDR2 SYGVKD. The trim removed 0 bases at V and 5 bases at J, leaving 0 bases unmatched. CDR3 protein: CAISESLADEQYF. CDR3 nucleotide sequence: TGTGCCATCAGTGAGTCACTAGCGGACGAGCAGTACTTC.